These 30 T cell receptor beta chains share one sample of origin, sequenced in a study of monozygotic twins with inflammatory bowel disease. With the 5' RACE reads reprocessed, TCRdb shows one record per CDR3 protein and no DNA. Here the sample table reports 330,000 or so distinct CDR3 sequences. Material for sequencing was blood. The receptor set was obtained from a human donor with ulcerative colitis or Crohn's disease, or a healthy co-twin of an affected twin (not recorded which).

The J gene is TRBJ1-2, the V gene TRBV30. The CDR3 spans 13 residues. Germline lookup yields CDR1 GTSNPN and CDR2 SVGIG (reference sequence). The CDR3 loop is CAWSKGRNYGYTF.

The chain recombines TRBV3-1 with TRBJ2-7. Germline CDR1 and CDR2: LGHDT and YNNKEL (reference sequence). CDR3 length: 13 residues. CDR3 sequence: CASSSQLVLEQYF.

The chain joins TRBV5-1 to TRBJ2-5; TCRdb selects TRBD1, and the lack of DNA leaves this call unchecked. The CDR3 covers 16 residues. Germline CDR1 and CDR2: SGHRS and YFSETQ. The chain's CDR3 is CASSSGGRRTQETQYF.

The chain uses TRBV19 and TRBJ1-1; with no DNA, the TCRdb D assignment of TRBD1 cannot be verified. This CDR3 has 15 amino acids. Germline V lookup: CDR1 LNHDA, CDR2 SQIVND (reference sequence). CDR3 region: CASSILGQPNTEAFF. The full variable domain, rest sourced from reference TRBV19 and TRBJ1-1, is DGGITQSPKYLFRKEGQNVTLSCEQNLNHDAMYWYRQDPGQGLRLIYYSQIVNDFQKGDIAEGYSVSREKKESFPLTVTSAQKNPTAFYLCASSILGQPNTEAFFGQGTRLTVV.

This CDR3 is CASSLRQENSPLHF. The chain couples TRBV5-4 to TRBJ1-6. CDR1 and CDR2 from the germline V gene are SGHNT and YYREEE (reference sequence). This CDR3 contains 14 residues.

V usage is TRBV2 and J usage is TRBJ2-1. Germline-derived CDR1 and CDR2 are SNHLY and FYNNEI. The length of the CDR3 is 13 residues. CDR3: CASSFDQLTEQFF.

V and J are TRBV12-3 or TRBV12-4 and TRBJ2-1; the TRBD1 assignment by TCRdb is unverifiable without DNA. This CDR3 is 16 amino acids long. CDR3 in amino acids: CASSKTTGQGIHEQFF.

V usage is TRBV6-1 and J usage is TRBJ2-5; TCRdb proposes TRBD2, but this gene call is untestable without DNA. Per the germline V gene, CDR1 is MNHNS and CDR2 is SASEGT. This CDR3 comprises 14 residues. CDR3 sequence reads: CASKTSGGGGTQYF.

V and J are TRBV6-2 or TRBV6-3 and TRBJ2-5; with no DNA, the TCRdb D assignment of TRBD1 cannot be verified. This CDR3 has 14 residues. Per germline, CDR1 MNHEY and CDR2 SVGEGT. The chain's CDR3 is CASRPEGGRETQYF.

The chain joins TRBV19 to TRBJ1-5; as DNA is missing, the TRBD1 call by TCRdb cannot be tested. CDR1 and CDR2 (germline): LNHDA, SQIVND (reference sequence). The CDR3 is 17 amino acids. CDR3 sequence: CASSIERGRHSNQPQHF.

The chain uses TRBV4-3 and TRBJ1-6. The V gene's germline CDR1 is LGHNA and CDR2 YSLEER. The CDR3 loop spans 13 amino acids. The chain's CDR3 is CASSQEGDSPLHF.

The chain couples TRBV4-2 to TRBJ1-1; TCRdb's D call of TRBD1 is untestable without DNA. Germline values: CDR1 LGHNA, CDR2 YNFKEQ. There are 15 residues in the CDR3. The CDR3 loop is CASSQVGGAYAEAFF.

This chain links TRBV4-2 with TRBJ2-3; there is no DNA to check the TCRdb D call of TRBD2. Germline V gene data show CDR1 as LGHNA and CDR2 as YNFKEQ. This CDR3 is 19 amino acids long. The CDR3 region is CASSVSLGSGRARRDTQYF.

J is TRBJ2-7 and V is TRBV20-1; TCRdb calls TRBD1, which cannot be checked without DNA. Germline CDR1 DFQATT, CDR2 SNEGSKA (reference sequence). This CDR3 has 13 amino acids. The CDR3 reads CSAQDEGPYEQYF.

The CDR3 spells CASSLLHLYEQYF. The chain links TRBV28 to TRBJ2-7. CDR1 is MDHEN, CDR2 SYDVKM, per germline. The CDR3 extends over 13 amino acids.

V usage is TRBV7-2 and J usage is TRBJ2-5; the D call from TCRdb, TRBD1, cannot be confirmed without DNA. This CDR3 is 16 amino acids long. Germline CDR1 SGHTA, CDR2 FQGNSA. The CDR3 sequence: CASSGGQGASRETQYF.

The chain couples TRBV29-1 to TRBJ2-3; TCRdb returns TRBD1, unconfirmable since there is no DNA. The CDR3 length is 13 residues. Germline V CDR1 and CDR2: SQVTM, ANQGSEA. CDR3 residues: CSGWVGATDTQYF.

The chain couples TRBV5-1 to TRBJ1-1. The CDR3 is 13 residues long. Germline assignment: CDR1 SGHRS and CDR2 YFSETQ. The CDR3 here is CASSLSGVTEAFF.

The rearrangement uses TRBV20-1 and TRBJ2-5. CDR1 is DFQATT and CDR2 is SNEGSKA in the germline V gene (reference sequence). The CDR3 loop spans 13 amino acids. The CDR3 reads CSAIGWSQETQYF.

This chain joins TRBV20-1 and TRBJ2-7; without DNA, the TCRdb call of TRBD1 cannot be checked. Germline CDR1 DFQATT, CDR2 SNEGSKA (reference sequence). The CDR3 contains 14 residues. The CDR3 reads CSASPGQGPEKQYF.

The CDR3 sequence: CSAQKGLAGGPGLADTQYF. The rearrangement links TRBV20-1 to TRBJ2-3; TCRdb lists TRBD2, though no DNA is available to test this call. The CDR3 sequence is 19 residues long. Germline CDR1 is DFQATT and CDR2 is SNEGSKA (reference sequence).

The CDR3 protein is CASSSPPGDSNQPQHF. The chain combines TRBV28 with TRBJ1-5; TCRdb returns TRBD1, unconfirmable since there is no DNA. The CDR3 sequence is 16 residues long. CDR1 and CDR2 from the germline V gene are MDHEN and SYDVKM.

The chain uses TRBV28 and TRBJ2-7; the D gene TCRdb calls, TRBD2, cannot be checked with no DNA. This CDR3 has 15 residues. Germline V gives CDR1 MDHEN, CDR2 SYDVKM. This CDR3 is CASRNGRGGPYEQYF.

The CDR3 loop reads CASSYLETGTQETQYF. The chain couples TRBV6-5 to TRBJ2-5; the D gene TCRdb calls, TRBD1, cannot be checked with no DNA. Germline assignment: CDR1 MNHEY and CDR2 SVGAGI. The CDR3 is 16 residues long.

V and J are TRBV5-1 and TRBJ2-3. CDR1 is SGHRS and CDR2 is YFSETQ in the germline V gene. The CDR3 has 15 residues. The CDR3 spells CASSLDTPSTDTQYF. The full variable domain, with the rest looked up from reference TRBV5-1 and TRBJ2-3, is KAGVTQTPRYLIKTRGQQVTLSCSPISGHRSVSWYQQTPGQGLQFLFEYFSETQRNKGNFPGRFSGRQFSNSRSEMNVSTLELGDSALYLCASSLDTPSTDTQYFGPGTRLTVL.

The chain recombines TRBV20-1 with TRBJ2-5; the TCRdb call, TRBD2, lacks DNA for checking. The CDR3 is 15 residues long. Germline CDR1 and CDR2: DFQATT and SNEGSKA (reference sequence). CDR3 protein: CSASSSGYSEETQYF.

This rearrangement joins TRBV7-6 to TRBJ1-2; lacking DNA, the TRBD1 call made by TCRdb goes unchecked. CDR3 length: 14 residues. In germline, CDR1 is SGHVS, CDR2 FNYEAQ. CDR3 sequence: CASSPGRQNYGYTF.

The chain has TRBV30 and TRBJ1-2. This CDR3 is built from 13 residues. Germline lookup yields CDR1 GTSNPN and CDR2 SVGIG (reference sequence). The CDR3 region is CAWSAGRVHGYTF.

The J gene is TRBJ2-1, the V gene TRBV20-1; TCRdb's assignment of TRBD1 cannot be checked, as there is no DNA. The germline CDR1 and CDR2 sequences are DFQATT and SNEGSKA (reference sequence). CDR3 length: 15 residues. The CDR3 loop is CSARDPGQGYNEQFF.

The chain recombines TRBV7-8 with TRBJ2-7. Germline V gene sequence: CDR1 SGHVS, CDR2 FQNEAQ. The CDR3 spans 15 residues. The CDR3 spells CASSLAVRGVYEQYF. The full variable domain, completed using reference TRBV7-8 and TRBJ2-7, is GAGVSQSPRYKVAKRGQDVALRCDPISGHVSLFWYQQALGQGPEFLTYFQNEAQLDKSGLPSDRFFAERPEGSVSTLKIQRTQQEDSAVYLCASSLAVRGVYEQYFGPGTRLTVT.